Below, one T cell receptor beta chain is given with its context. This CDR3 has 16 residues. The germline V gene has CDR1 SGHTA and CDR2 FQGNSA. The data derive from a study of monozygotic twins with inflammatory bowel disease. In eight separate reactions per sample, cDNA was generated. TCRdb re-called the 5' RACE reads; one entry per CDR3 protein, DNA not given. This sample's clone table lists 400,000 to 500,000 distinct CDR3 sequences. The sample taken for sequencing was blood. The chain carries TRBV7-2 and TRBJ2-7; as DNA is missing, the TRBD2 call by TCRdb cannot be tested. The source of this sequence is a human donor with ulcerative colitis or Crohn's disease, or a healthy co-twin of an affected twin (not recorded which). The CDR3 region is CASSSVAGAPSYEQYF.